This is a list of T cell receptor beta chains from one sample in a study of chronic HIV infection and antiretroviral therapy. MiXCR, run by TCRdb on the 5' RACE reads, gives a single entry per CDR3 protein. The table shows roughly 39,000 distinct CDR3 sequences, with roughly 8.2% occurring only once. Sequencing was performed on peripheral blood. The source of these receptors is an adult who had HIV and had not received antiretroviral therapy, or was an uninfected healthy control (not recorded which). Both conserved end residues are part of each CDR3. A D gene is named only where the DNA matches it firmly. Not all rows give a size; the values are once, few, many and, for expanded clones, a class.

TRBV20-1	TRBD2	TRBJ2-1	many	TGCAGTGCTAGTTCGAGCGGGAGTCCCTACAATGAGCAGTTCTTC	CSASSSGSPYNEQFF
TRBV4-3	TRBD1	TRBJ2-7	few	TGCGCCAGCAGCCAGTCCTCGACAGGGATCGAGCAGTACTTC	CASSQSSTGIEQYF
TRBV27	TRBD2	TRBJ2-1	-	TGTGCCAGCGGTTCCGGGGTAGCGGGAGGTGAGTTCTTC	CASGSGVAGGEFF
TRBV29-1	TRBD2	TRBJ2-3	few	TGCAGCGTTGAAGATCCACTAGCGGCAGATACGCAGTATTTT	CSVEDPLAADTQYF
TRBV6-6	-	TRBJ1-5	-	TGTGCCAGCAGGGACAACAGGGAGAGGGGCAATCAGCCCCAGCATTTT	CASRDNRERGNQPQHF
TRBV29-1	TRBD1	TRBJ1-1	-	TGCAGCGTTGACAGGGGGCTGAACACTGAAACTTTCTTT	CSVDRGLNTETFF
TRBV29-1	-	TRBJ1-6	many	TGCAGCCCAGGCCGGCTAGTCTATAATTCACCCCTCCACTTT	CSPGRLVYNSPLHF
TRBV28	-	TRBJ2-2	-	TGTGCCACCGCCATTTACGGAACCGGGGAGCTGTTTTTT	CATAIYGTGELFF
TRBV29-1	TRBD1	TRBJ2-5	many	TGCAGCTCAAGGACAGGCGTCGAAGAGACCCAGTACTTC	CSSRTGVEETQYF
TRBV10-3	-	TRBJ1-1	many	TGTGCCTCCAATGAATTACTAAACACTGAAGCTTTCTTT	CASNELLNTEAFF
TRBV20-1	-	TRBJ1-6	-	TGCAGTGCGGGGAGTGGGGCAGGTTCACCCCTCCACTTT	CSAGSGAGSPLHF
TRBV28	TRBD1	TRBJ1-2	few	TGTGCCAGCAGTTTTGGTCAGGGGGACTATGGCTACACCTTC	CASSFGQGDYGYTF
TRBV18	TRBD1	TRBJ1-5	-	TGTGCCAGCTCAACCGGGACAGGAGGCCAGCCCCAGCATTTT	CASSTGTGGQPQHF
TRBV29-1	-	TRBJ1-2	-	TGCAGCGTTGTGTCAGGGAACTATGGCTACACCTTC	CSVVSGNYGYTF
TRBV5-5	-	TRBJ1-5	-	TGTGCCAGCTCTCCCTCCTCGAATCAGCCCCAGCATTTT	CASSPSSNQPQHF
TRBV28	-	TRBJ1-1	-	TGTGCCAGCAGTTTAGGTCACACTGAAGCTTTCTTT	CASSLGHTEAFF
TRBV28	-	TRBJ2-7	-	TGTGCCAGCAGTTTCGCGGTAAGGTACGAGCAGTACTTC	CASSFAVRYEQYF
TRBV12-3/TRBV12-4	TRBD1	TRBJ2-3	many	TGTGCCAGCAGTAGGGGACAGGGGCGTCGAAGTAGCGGGAGCACAGATACGCAGTATTTT	CASSRGQGRRSSGSTDTQYF
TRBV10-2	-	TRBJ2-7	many	TGCGCCAGCAGCGGACAGTCTACATACGAGCAGTACTTC	CASSGQSTYEQYF
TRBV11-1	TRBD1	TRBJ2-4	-	TGTGCCAGCAGCTTTGGACAGGGGGAAAACATTCAGTACTTC	CASSFGQGENIQYF
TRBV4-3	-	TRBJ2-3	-	TGCGCCAGCAGCCAAGGTCCAGGTGCAGATACGCAGTATTTT	CASSQGPGADTQYF
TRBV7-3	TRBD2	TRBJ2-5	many	TGTGCCAGCAGCTTAACCGCGGGAGGAGCCCAAGAGACCCAGTACTTC	CASSLTAGGAQETQYF
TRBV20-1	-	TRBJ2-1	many	TGCAGTGCTAGTACGGGAGCGGTGGGTGAGCAGTTCTTC	CSASTGAVGEQFF
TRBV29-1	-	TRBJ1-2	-	TGCAGCGTTGAAGAGGTTGGGGGCGGCTACACCTTC	CSVEEVGGGYTF
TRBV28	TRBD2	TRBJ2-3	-	TGTGTCAGCAGTCCGTTAGCGGGAGGGTTGACAGATACGCAGTATTTT	CVSSPLAGGLTDTQYF
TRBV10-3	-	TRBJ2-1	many	TGTGCCATCAGTGAGTCGGGCGGAAGTGAGCAGTTCTTC	CAISESGGSEQFF
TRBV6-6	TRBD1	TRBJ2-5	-	TGTGCCAGCAGTTCGGGACAGGGGTTGACCCAGTACTTC	CASSSGQGLTQYF
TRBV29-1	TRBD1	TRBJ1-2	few	TGCAGCGTTGTCCGACAGGGCGGCTATGGCTACACCTTC	CSVVRQGGYGYTF
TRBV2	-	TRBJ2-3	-	TGTGCCAGCAGTTTTGGAACTTCGAGGGAAACAGATACGCAGTATTTT	CASSFGTSRETDTQYF
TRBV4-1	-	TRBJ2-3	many	TGCGCCAGCAGCCAAGATCGAACAGGGTTAGATACGCAGTATTTT	CASSQDRTGLDTQYF
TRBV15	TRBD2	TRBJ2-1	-	TGTGCCACCAGCAGAGATTTTAGCGGGAGTCGGGATGAGCAGTTCTTC	CATSRDFSGSRDEQFF
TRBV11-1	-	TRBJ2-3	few	TGTGCCAGCAGCTTGGTATACTCTAGCACAGATACGCAGTATTTT	CASSLVYSSTDTQYF
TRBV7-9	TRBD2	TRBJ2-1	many	TGTGCCAGCAGCTTAGCGCTAGCGGGAGGGCCGAGTGAGCAGTTCTTC	CASSLALAGGPSEQFF
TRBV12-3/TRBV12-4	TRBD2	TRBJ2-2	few	TGTGCCAGCAGTTTACTAGCGGTGAACACCGGGGAGCTGTTTTTT	CASSLLAVNTGELFF
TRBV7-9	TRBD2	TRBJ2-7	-	TGTGCCAGCAGCCTTTCGGGAGGGCCGGGCGAGCAGTACTTC	CASSLSGGPGEQYF
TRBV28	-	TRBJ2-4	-	TGTGCCAGCAGCCCACAGGGAGCCAAAAACATTCAGTACTTC	CASSPQGAKNIQYF
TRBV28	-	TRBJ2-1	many	TGTGCCAGCAGTTTATTCAGACTAGTATCCTACAATGAGCAGTTCTTC	CASSLFRLVSYNEQFF
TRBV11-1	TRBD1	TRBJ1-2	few	TGTGCCAGCAGCTTTGGGGACAGAATGGATGGCTACACCTTC	CASSFGDRMDGYTF
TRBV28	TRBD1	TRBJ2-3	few	TGTGCCAGCGCATTCATGGGGGACAGGGGAGATACGCAGTATTTT	CASAFMGDRGDTQYF
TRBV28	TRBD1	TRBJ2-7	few	TGTGCCAGCAGTACGACAGGGAATACCTACGAGCAGTACTTC	CASSTTGNTYEQYF
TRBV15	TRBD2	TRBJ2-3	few	TGTGCCACCAGCTGGTTAGCGGGAGTTGAAGATACGCAGTATTTT	CATSWLAGVEDTQYF
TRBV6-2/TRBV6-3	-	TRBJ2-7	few	TGTGCCAGCAGTTACTCGAGGGCGACAGGTACCTACGAGCAGTACTTC	CASSYSRATGTYEQYF
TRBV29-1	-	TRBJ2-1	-	TGCAGCGTGCCCAGGGGTGATGAGCAGTTCTTC	CSVPRGDEQFF